This TCR beta chain was captured by sequencing in a study of metastatic and nonmetastatic thyroid tumors. About the research overall: Repertoires were compared across blood and tumor or nodule tissue from malignant and benign thyroid patients. General observations from the study: Benign nodules were reported to have significantly lower TCR beta diversity than malignant thyroid tumors, in blood and tumor.

By sample share, this clone is medium-sized. No antigen is known for it. Treatment of any kind had been given to no patient before thyroid surgery. Under the authors' procedure: Building a distant-metastasis classifier for papillary thyroid cancer drew on CDR3 differences across clinicopathological groups. TCRdb redid the clone calls on the PCR reads using MiXCR. The V and J calls here are based on TCRdb, not the publication. The sample shows 13,000 or so clones, approximately 32% of them seen only once. There are 15 residues in the CDR3. Trimming cost V 4 bases and J 0 bases, with 13 bases left between them. Looked up from germline, CDR1 is LNHDA and CDR2 is SQIVND (reference sequence).

The sample comprised blood. This receptor was identified in a female donor with papillary thyroid cancer or a benign thyroid nodule (not recorded which). Some clones in this sample may be carry-over from other donors' samples. The J gene is TRBJ2-7, the V gene TRBV19, with D possibly TRBD2 on 7 matching bases. The CDR3 nucleotides read TGTGCCAGTAGTAAAGGGGGGGTCAGCTCCTACGAGCAGTACTTC. Protein product: CASSKGGVSSYEQYF.